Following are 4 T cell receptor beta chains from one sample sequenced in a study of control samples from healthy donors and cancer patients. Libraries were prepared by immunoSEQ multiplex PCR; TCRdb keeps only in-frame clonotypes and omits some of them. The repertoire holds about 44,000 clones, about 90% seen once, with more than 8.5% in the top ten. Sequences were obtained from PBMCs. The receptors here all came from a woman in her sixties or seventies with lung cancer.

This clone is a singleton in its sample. DNA of the CDR3: TGTGCCAGCAGCTTTGGTGGCCGTCCTCAAGAGACCCAGTACTTC. Translation gives CASSFGGRPQETQYF. The chain employs TRBV5-5 and TRBJ2-5, with D unclear. Germline CDR1 reads SGHKS; CDR2 reads YYEKEE (reference sequence). Trimming stripped 2 bases from V and 2 bases from J, with 13 bases between. The CDR3 runs 15 residues.

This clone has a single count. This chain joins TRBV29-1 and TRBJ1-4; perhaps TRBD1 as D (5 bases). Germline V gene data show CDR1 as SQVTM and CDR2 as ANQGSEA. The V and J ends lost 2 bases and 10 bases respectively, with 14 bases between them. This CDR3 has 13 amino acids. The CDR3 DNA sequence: TGCAGCGTTGAAAGCAGGGAACTTGGAAAACTGTTTTTT. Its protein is CSVESRELGKLFF. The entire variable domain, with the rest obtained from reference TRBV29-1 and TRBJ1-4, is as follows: SAVISQKPSRDICQRGTSLTIQCQVDSQVTMMFWYRQQPGQSLTLIATANQGSEATYESGFVIDKFPISRPNLTFSTLTVSNMSPEDSSIYLCSVESRELGKLFFGSGTQLSVL.

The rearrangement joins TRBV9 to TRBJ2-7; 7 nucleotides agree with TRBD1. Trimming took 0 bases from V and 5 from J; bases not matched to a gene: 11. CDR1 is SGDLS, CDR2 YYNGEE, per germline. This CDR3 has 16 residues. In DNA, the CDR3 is TGTGCCAGCAGCGTAGAAGACAGGGTAGGAGGCGACGAGCAGTACTTC. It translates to CASSVEDRVGGDEQYF.

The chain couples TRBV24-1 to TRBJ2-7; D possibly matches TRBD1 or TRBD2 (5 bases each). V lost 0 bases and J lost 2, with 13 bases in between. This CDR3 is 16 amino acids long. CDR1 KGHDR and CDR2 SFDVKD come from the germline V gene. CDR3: CATSDLGAQGAYEQYF. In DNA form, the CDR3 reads TGTGCCACCAGTGATTTGGGGGCGCAGGGAGCCTACGAGCAGTACTTC.